The 23 T cell receptor beta chains given below trace back to one sample, sequenced in a study of long-term antiretroviral therapy in people with HIV. Samples were assayed with immunoSEQ v3.0 at survey level. Clones were read by immunoSEQ multiplex PCR, and TCRdb kept only the in-frame ones, dropping some. Among roughly 35,000 clones, 90% to 95% were seen once, and the ten largest hold less than 4%. The material was unsorted PBMCs, obtained about 5.1 years after starting antiretroviral therapy. These receptors were taken from a woman aged 45-65 years with HIV.

The chain uses TRBV9 and TRBJ2-1; 11 bases are a match to TRBD2. The CDR3 covers 16 residues. The J segment lost 4 bases and the V segment lost 4 bases, leaving 7 bases of the junction unmatched. Germline CDR1 SGDLS, CDR2 YYNGEE. CDR3 amino acids: CASSLQIAGGYNEQFF. As DNA, the CDR3 is TGTGCCAGCAGCCTCCAAATAGCGGGGGGGTACAATGAGCAGTTCTTC.

This rearrangement joins TRBV2 to TRBJ1-4; possible D gene TRBD1, 6 bases. V was clipped by 4 bases and J by 8 bases, with 14 bases between them. Looked up from germline, CDR1 is SNHLY and CDR2 is FYNNEI. The CDR3 runs 14 residues. The CDR3 sequence is CASSAWGAGEKLFF. The CDR3 nucleotides read TGTGCCAGCAGTGCATGGGGGGCAGGGGAAAAACTGTTTTTT. Combining the CDR3 with reference TRBV2 and TRBJ1-4 gives the whole variable domain EPEVTQTPSHQVTQMGQEVILRCVPISNHLYFYWYRQILGQKVEFLVSFYNNEISEKSEIFDDQFSVERPDGSNFTLKIRSTKLEDSAMYFCASSAWGAGEKLFFGSGTQLSVL.

This chain links TRBV14 with TRBJ1-3; the D gene is possibly TRBD1 (5 bases). This CDR3 region has 16 residues. V dropped 4 bases and J dropped 0 bases, with 13 bases sitting between them. Germline V lookup: CDR1 SGHDN, CDR2 FVKESK. The CDR3 region is CASSPLGVSSGNTIYF. The DNA of the CDR3 is TGTGCCAGCAGCCCGTTGGGGGTTAGCTCTGGAAACACCATATATTTT. Full variable domain (rest looked up from reference TRBV14 and TRBJ1-3): EAGVTQFPSHSVIEKGQTVTLRCDPISGHDNLYWYRRVMGKEIKFLLHFVKESKQDESGMPNNRFLAERTGGTYSTLKVQPAELEDSGVYFCASSPLGVSSGNTIYFGEGSWLTVV.

The chain carries TRBV29-1 and TRBJ1-1; TRBD1 agrees at 7 bases. Germline CDR1 and CDR2: SQVTM and ANQGSEA. The CDR3 is made up of 13 amino acids. Trimming cost V 6 bases and J 5 bases; bases outside gene matches: 9. CDR3 nucleotide sequence: TGCAGCGTGGATACACAGGGGAGGACTGAAGCTTTCTTT. Encoded protein: CSVDTQGRTEAFF.

This chain connects TRBV5-6 to TRBJ1-5; TRBD1 aligns across 7 bases. CDR1 is SGHDT and CDR2 is YYEEEE in the germline V gene. The V segment lost 0 bases and the J segment 1 base; nucleotides outside the gene matches: 7. The CDR3 is made up of 17 amino acids. The CDR3 loop reads CASSLDRGGGSNQPQHF. Here the CDR3 DNA reads TGTGCCAGCAGCTTGGACAGGGGAGGGGGAAGCAATCAGCCCCAGCATTTT.

The rearrangement links TRBV12-1 to TRBJ2-7; the DNA was not used to check the table's D call, TRBD1. TRBV12-1 is recorded as a pseudogene. The CDR3 is made up of 18 amino acids. The DNA of the CDR3 is TGTGCCAGCAGCTTTTGGCGGGACAGGGGGCTTATATCCTACGAGCAGTACTTC. Encoded protein: CASSFWRDRGLISYEQYF.

This chain links TRBV6-1 with TRBJ1-5; D might be TRBD1 (6 bases). The CDR3 contains 14 residues. Trimming shortened V by 5 bases and J by 8 bases, and 16 bases separated the two germline ends. Germline V gives CDR1 MNHNS, CDR2 SASEGT. The CDR3 coding sequence is TGTGCCAGCAGTACGTCTCGGGGGGCCGAGCCCCAGCATTTT. It encodes CASSTSRGAEPQHF.

This clone has just one count. The chain combines TRBV30 with TRBJ1-1; D is uncertain. The V end lost 0 bases, the J end lost 7 bases, and 9 bases lay between the germline ends. Germline values: CDR1 GTSNPN, CDR2 SVGIG (reference sequence). This CDR3 is 12 amino acids long. In DNA, the CDR3 is TGTGCCTGGAGTGTACTTATTGGTGAAGCTTTCTTT. Translated: CAWSVLIGEAFF. Filled out from reference TRBV30 and TRBJ1-1, the complete variable domain reads SQTIHQWPATLVQPVGSPLSLECTVEGTSNPNLYWYRQAAGRGLQLLFYSVGIGQISSEVPQNLSASRPQDRQFILSSKKLLLSDSGFYLCAWSVLIGEAFFGQGTRLTVV.

The chain uses TRBV5-4 and TRBJ2-1; 10 nucleotides match TRBD2. J lost 2 bases, V lost 4 bases, and 3 bases had no gene match. This CDR3 has 15 residues. Germline assignment: CDR1 SGHNT and CDR2 YYREEE (reference sequence). The CDR3 region is CASSALAGAYNEQFF. Written as DNA, the CDR3 is TGTGCCAGCAGCGCCCTAGCGGGGGCCTACAATGAGCAGTTCTTC.

This sequence joins TRBV2 and TRBJ1-5; 9 nucleotides line up with TRBD1. Germline V CDR1 and CDR2: SNHLY, FYNNEI. The CDR3 has 14 residues. Losses at the gene ends were 4 bases for V and 3 bases for J; bases not matched to a gene: 1. The DNA of the CDR3 is TGTGCCAGCAGTGGGGACAGGGTCAATCAGCCCCAGCATTTT. Protein product: CASSGDRVNQPQHF.

The gene calls are TRBV11-2 and TRBJ2-1; tentatively, D is TRBD2 (5 bases). V gave up 8 bases and J gave up 3 bases, with 14 bases separating them. The CDR3 is 14 amino acids. The V gene's germline CDR1 is SGHAT and CDR2 FQNNGV. CDR3 sequence: CASRKDEGYNEQFF. The DNA for the CDR3 is TGTGCCAGCCGGAAAGATGAGGGCTACAATGAGCAGTTCTTC.

The chain couples TRBV10-3 to TRBJ1-2; TRBD1 might be the D (6 bases). Germline-derived CDR1 and CDR2 are ENHRY and SYGVKD. V lost 2 bases, J lost 0 bases, and 10 bases lay in between. The CDR3 loop spans 15 amino acids. The CDR3 is CAISEGGFANYGYTF. CDR3 bases: TGTGCCATCAGTGAGGGGGGCTTTGCTAACTATGGCTACACCTTC.

V gene TRBV30 combines with J gene TRBJ1-1; D not certain. Per the germline V gene, CDR1 is GTSNPN and CDR2 is SVGIG (reference sequence). V was clipped by 2 bases and J by 5 bases, with 12 bases between them. The CDR3 spans 13 residues. The CDR3 sequence is CAWSTRIGTEAFF. DNA of the CDR3: TGTGCCTGGAGTACACGGATAGGTACTGAAGCTTTCTTT.

The chain recombines TRBV7-6 with TRBJ2-5; either TRBD1 or TRBD2 may supply D (5 bases each). This CDR3 contains 15 residues. Trimming pared 3 bases from V and 5 bases from J, leaving 16 bases between. Germline V gene sequence: CDR1 SGHVS, CDR2 FNYEAQ. This CDR3 is CASSFEGKLQETQYF. The CDR3 DNA reads TGTGCCAGCAGCTTTGAGGGGAAATTGCAGGAGACCCAGTACTTC.

The chain combines TRBV19 with TRBJ2-2; D not resolved. V lost 1 base and J 4 bases, leaving 10 bases between the germline ends. This CDR3 contains 15 residues. CDR1 and CDR2 (germline): LNHDA, SQIVND (reference sequence). CDR3 region: CASSIGGTATGELFF. CDR3 in DNA: TGTGCCAGTAGTATAGGAGGTACGGCCACCGGGGAGCTGTTTTTT.

A word on this clone: Sequence at one end of the junction differs from germline and may be a read error. This chain uses TRBV4-2 with TRBJ2-7; D not resolved. The CDR3 loop spans 12 amino acids. Germline V gene data show CDR1 as LGHNA and CDR2 as YNFKEQ. The CDR3 nucleotides read TGTGCCAGCAGCCAAGATAAAAGGACCTGGGACTTC. This sequence encodes CASSQDKRTWDF.

The V call is TRBV30, the J call TRBJ1-1, with a tentative D call TRBD1 (5 bases). The V and J ends lost 1 base and 3 bases respectively, with 12 bases between them. Germline lookup yields CDR1 GTSNPN and CDR2 SVGIG (reference sequence). This CDR3 has 14 residues. CDR3 sequence (DNA): TGTGCCTGGAGTGAAGGGGCCCTGGACACTGAAGCTTTCTTT. This codes for CAWSEGALDTEAFF.

The chain couples TRBV19 to TRBJ2-2; D unclear. This CDR3 is 13 amino acids long. Germline CDR1 is LNHDA and CDR2 is SQIVND (reference sequence). V lost 5 bases, J lost 7 bases, and 11 bases lay in between. The CDR3 region has the DNA TGTGCCAGTAGTGTAAAGGAGTTCGGGGAGCTGTTTTTT. Amino acid sequence: CASSVKEFGELFF.

The V call is TRBV5-8, the J call TRBJ2-4, with 7 bases identical to TRBD1. Germline trimming cut 4 bases from V and 7 bases from J; bases unmatched to any gene: 11. This CDR3 contains 15 residues. Germline CDR1 is SGHTS and CDR2 is YDEGEE. The CDR3 is CASSIPGGTGNIQYF. The CDR3 DNA reads TGTGCCAGCAGCATACCAGGGGGAACGGGGAACATTCAGTACTTC.

CDR3 residues: CASSQGLAGGPSSYEQYF. CDR3 nucleotides: TGTGCCAGCAGCCAAGGGCTAGCGGGGGGGCCGAGCTCCTACGAGCAGTACTTC. The J gene is TRBJ2-7, the V gene TRBV7-6; 12 nucleotides line up with TRBD2. The CDR3 covers 18 residues. V lost 5 bases to trimming and J lost 0 bases; unmatched junction nucleotides: 11. Germline CDR1 reads SGHVS; CDR2 reads FNYEAQ.

V is TRBV7-8 and J is TRBJ1-2; perhaps TRBD1 as D (6 bases). This CDR3 has 15 residues. V was pared by 5 bases and J by 2 bases, with 15 bases between. Germline V gives CDR1 SGHVS, CDR2 FQNEAQ. The CDR3 spells CASSPVGGQNYGYTF. CDR3 DNA sequence: TGTGCCAGCAGCCCAGTTGGGGGCCAGAACTATGGCTACACCTTC.

This clone was found once. This chain uses TRBV19 with TRBJ2-1; D is tentatively TRBD1 or TRBD2 (5 bases each). This CDR3 region has 18 residues. Between the trimmed V and J ends, which lost 1 base and 0 bases, there was a span of 16 bases. CDR1 is LNHDA and CDR2 is SQIVND in the germline V gene (reference sequence). The CDR3 protein is CASSIGGYATTSYNEQFF. The CDR3 bases are TGTGCCAGTAGTATAGGGGGGTACGCCACTACCTCCTACAATGAGCAGTTCTTC.

The chain couples TRBV5-1 to TRBJ2-1; 7 nucleotides agree with TRBD2. V lost 7 bases, J lost 0 bases, and 7 bases stayed unmatched. Germline values: CDR1 SGHRS, CDR2 YFSETQ. This CDR3 comprises 15 residues. The CDR3 here is CASRGDPTSYNEQFF. CDR3 in DNA: TGCGCCAGCCGGGGGGACCCCACCTCCTACAATGAGCAGTTCTTC.